This T cell receptor beta chain originates from a study of cytomegalovirus exposure and HLA in healthy donors. CDR3 length equals 14 residues. Germline-derived CDR1 and CDR2 are SQVTM and ANQGSEA. J was trimmed by 11 bases and V by 2 bases; bases with no gene match: 9. This clone has only a few counts. Its specificity is unknown. Study observations and caveats: Three chains linked to CMV were shown in vitro to be specific for CMV antigens. CMV serostatus stood as the only immune exposure information on hand. Reported findings show TCR beta sequences accurately forecast HLA-A and HLA-B alleles in most subjects. For most TCR sequences rarity was the rule, although some public TCRs occurred in many donors.

The PCR made use of 60 Vbeta and 13 Jbeta primers. Some clones are missing from TCRdb's copy, which holds only in-frame ones; the method was immunoSEQ multiplex PCR. The table shows some 150,000 clones, with around a tenth occurring only once. The source material was PBMCs. This chain links TRBV29-1 with TRBJ1-1, with TRBD1 matching over 12 bases. This clonotype was sampled from a male donor in good health and CMV-seronegative. Here the CDR3 DNA reads TGCAGCGTTGAAATCCGGGACAGGGGGCAACTGGCTTTCTTT. This gives the protein CSVEIRDRGQLAFF.